This TCR beta chain stems from a study of vaccination effects on CD4 cells after COVID-19. The table came from immunoSEQ multiplex PCR; TCRdb's copy has only in-frame clones and leaves some out. The table records 30,000 to 40,000 clones, under 70% of them present only once. ViraFEST used viral peptide pools to expand antigen-specific CD4+ T cells before sequencing. CD4+ T cells were isolated after around ten days of culture. The study found no prior SARS-CoV-2 infection in the vaccine recipients, who tested negative for nucleocapsid antibodies. The researchers cultured 1.5 million to 2.5 million PBMC per well with 9.5 to 10 IU/ml IL-2 and roughly 10 ug/ml peptides. This clone came up a few times. What it binds is unknown. Trimming removed 0 bases from V and 2 bases from J, with 5 bases in between. Germline CDR1 SGHVS, CDR2 FNYEAQ. This CDR3 has 13 residues. General study points: Late post-vaccination, clones induced by infection and those induced by vaccine underwent marked clonal contraction.

Sequenced material: CD4+ T cells from PBMCs cultured with SARS-CoV-2 spike peptides, taken before COVID-19 vaccination. This sequence joins TRBV7-6 and TRBJ2-7; no clear D. The clonotype was recovered from a human donor who received a COVID-19 vaccine. The CDR3 protein is CASSLASTYEQYF. DNA for the CDR3: TGTGCCAGCAGCTTAGCGTCAACCTACGAGCAGTACTTC. Together with reference TRBV7-6 and TRBJ2-7, the CDR3 gives the full variable domain: GAGVSQSPRYKVTKRGQDVALRCDPISGHVSLYWYRQALGQGPEFLTYFNYEAQQDKSGLPNDRFSAERPEGSISTLTIQRTEQRDSAMYRCASSLASTYEQYFGPGTRLTVT.